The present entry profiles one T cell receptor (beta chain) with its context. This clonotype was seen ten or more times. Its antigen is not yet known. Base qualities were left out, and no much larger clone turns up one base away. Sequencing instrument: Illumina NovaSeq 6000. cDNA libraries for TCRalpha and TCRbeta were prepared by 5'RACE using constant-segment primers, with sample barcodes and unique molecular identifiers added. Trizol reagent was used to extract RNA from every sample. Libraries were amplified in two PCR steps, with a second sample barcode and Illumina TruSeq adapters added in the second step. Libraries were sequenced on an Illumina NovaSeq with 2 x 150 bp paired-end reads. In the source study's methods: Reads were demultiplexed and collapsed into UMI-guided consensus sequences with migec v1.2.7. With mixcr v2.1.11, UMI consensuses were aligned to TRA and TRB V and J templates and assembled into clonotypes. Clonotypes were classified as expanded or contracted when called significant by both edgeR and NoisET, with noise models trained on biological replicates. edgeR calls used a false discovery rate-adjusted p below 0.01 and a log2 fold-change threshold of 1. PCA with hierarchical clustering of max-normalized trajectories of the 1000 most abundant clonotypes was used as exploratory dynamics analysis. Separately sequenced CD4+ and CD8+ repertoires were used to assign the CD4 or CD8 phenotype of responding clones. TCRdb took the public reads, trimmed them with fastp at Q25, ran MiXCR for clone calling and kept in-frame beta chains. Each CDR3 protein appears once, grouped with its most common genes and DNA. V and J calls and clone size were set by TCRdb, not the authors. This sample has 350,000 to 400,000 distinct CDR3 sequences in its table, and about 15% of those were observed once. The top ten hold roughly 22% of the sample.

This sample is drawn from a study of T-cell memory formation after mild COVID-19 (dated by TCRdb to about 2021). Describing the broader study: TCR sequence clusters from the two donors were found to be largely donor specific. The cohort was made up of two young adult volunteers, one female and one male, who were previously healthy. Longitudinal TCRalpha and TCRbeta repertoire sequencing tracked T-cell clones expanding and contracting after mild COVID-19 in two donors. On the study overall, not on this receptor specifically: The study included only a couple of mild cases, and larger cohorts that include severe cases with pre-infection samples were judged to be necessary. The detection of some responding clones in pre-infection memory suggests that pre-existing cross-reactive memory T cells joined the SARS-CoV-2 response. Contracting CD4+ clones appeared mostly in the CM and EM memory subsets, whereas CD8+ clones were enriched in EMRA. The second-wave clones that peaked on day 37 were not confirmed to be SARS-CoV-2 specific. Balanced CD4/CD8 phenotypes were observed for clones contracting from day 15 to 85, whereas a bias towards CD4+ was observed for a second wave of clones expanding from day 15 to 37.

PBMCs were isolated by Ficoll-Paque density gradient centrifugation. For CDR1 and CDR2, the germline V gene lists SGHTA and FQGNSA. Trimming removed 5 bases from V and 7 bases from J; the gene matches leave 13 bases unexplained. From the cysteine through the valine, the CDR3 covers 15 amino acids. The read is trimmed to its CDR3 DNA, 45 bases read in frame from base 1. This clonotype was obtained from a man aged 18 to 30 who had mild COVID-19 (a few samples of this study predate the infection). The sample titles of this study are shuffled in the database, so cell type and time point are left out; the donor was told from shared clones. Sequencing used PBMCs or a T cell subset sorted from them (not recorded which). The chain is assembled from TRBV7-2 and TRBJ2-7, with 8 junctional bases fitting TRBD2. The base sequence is TGTGCCAGCAGCCATGGGACTAGAGACCCGAGGGAGCAGTACGTC. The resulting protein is CASSHGTRDPREQYV.